This T cell receptor (beta chain) derives from a study of cytotoxic CD8 clonotypes in ibrutinib-treated CLL. Some clones are missing from TCRdb's copy, which holds only in-frame ones; the method was immunoSEQ multiplex PCR. The top ten clones hold about 5% of a sample with fewer than 300,000 clones, 65% to 85% of them seen once. Concerning this clone: Its antigen is not known.

V trimming: 4 bases; J trimming: 2 bases; junction bases outside the gene matches: 5. The CDR3 runs 16 residues. The V gene's germline CDR1 is SGHDT and CDR2 YYEEEE. Study outcomes and limitations: Sampling times (in sustained-remission versus progressing patients) were not the same. T-cell clonality at baseline went above that of age-matched healthy donors and rose and fell with circulating CD8+ T-cell counts. Clonality showed a rise at ibrutinib response that reversed toward baseline at progression.

The sample in question was PBMCs, obtained at disease progression, from a patient treated with ibrutinib. The receptor was isolated from a human donor with chronic lymphocytic leukemia. The chain employs TRBV5-6 and TRBJ2-5; 13 positions agree with TRBD2. CDR3 amino acids: CASSPGLAGDQETQYF. The CDR3 DNA reads TGTGCCAGCAGCCCCGGACTAGCGGGGGATCAAGAGACCCAGTACTTC. Looking up the rest from reference TRBV5-6 and TRBJ2-5 gives the full variable domain: DAGVTQSPTHLIKTRGQQVTLRCSPKSGHDTVSWYQQALGQGPQFIFQYYEEEERQRGNFPDRFSGHQFPNYSSELNVNALLLGDSALYLCASSPGLAGDQETQYFGPGTRLLVL.